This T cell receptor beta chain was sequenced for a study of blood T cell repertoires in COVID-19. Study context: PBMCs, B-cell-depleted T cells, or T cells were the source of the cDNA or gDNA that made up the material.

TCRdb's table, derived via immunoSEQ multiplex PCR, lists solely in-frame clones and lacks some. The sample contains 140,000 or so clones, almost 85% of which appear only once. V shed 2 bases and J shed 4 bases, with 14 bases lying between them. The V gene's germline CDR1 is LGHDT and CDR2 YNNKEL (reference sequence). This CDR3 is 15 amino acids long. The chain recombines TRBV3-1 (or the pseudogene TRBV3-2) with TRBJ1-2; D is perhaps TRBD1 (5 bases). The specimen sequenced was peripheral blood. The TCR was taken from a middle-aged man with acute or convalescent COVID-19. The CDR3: CASSQPGFGGYGYTF. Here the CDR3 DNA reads TGTGCCAGCAGCCAACCGGGCTTCGGGGGCTATGGCTACACCTTC.